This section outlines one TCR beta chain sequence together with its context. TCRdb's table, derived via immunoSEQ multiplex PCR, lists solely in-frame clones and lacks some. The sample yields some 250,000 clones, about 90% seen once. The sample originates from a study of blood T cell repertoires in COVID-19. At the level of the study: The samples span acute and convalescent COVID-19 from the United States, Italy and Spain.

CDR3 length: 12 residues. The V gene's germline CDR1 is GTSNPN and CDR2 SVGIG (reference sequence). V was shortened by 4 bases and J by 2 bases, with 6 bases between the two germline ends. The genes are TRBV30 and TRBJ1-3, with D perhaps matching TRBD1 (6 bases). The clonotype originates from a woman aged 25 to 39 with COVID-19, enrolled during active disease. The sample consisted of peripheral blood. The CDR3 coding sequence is TGTGCCTGGACAGGGGCTGGAAACACCATATATTTT. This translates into CAWTGAGNTIYF.